The 27 T cell receptor beta chains given below trace back to one sample, sequenced in a study of T cell changes during pregnancy in multiple sclerosis. Assay used: immunoSEQ multiplex PCR; TCRdb lists only in-frame clones, some missing. The profile covers about 69,000 clones, with approximately 91% appearing a single time and roughly 1.5% taken by the ten largest. Material: peripheral blood, obtained in the third trimester of pregnancy. The receptors originated from a female donor with multiple sclerosis, enrolled in a pregnancy study.

This clone was recorded only once. The V and J genes are TRBV5-1 and TRBJ2-5, with D maybe TRBD1 (6 bases). Trimming took 3 bases from V and 0 from J, leaving 9 bases between them. Germline CDR1 and CDR2: SGHRS and YFSETQ. The length of the CDR3 is 14 residues. The CDR3 is CASSSQGNQETQYF. As DNA, the CDR3 is TGCGCCAGCAGCTCACAGGGAAACCAAGAGACCCAGTACTTC.

The chain is built from TRBV7-2 and TRBJ1-6; 7 bases align to TRBD1. Trimming cost V 6 bases and J 2 bases; bases outside gene matches: 7. The CDR3 runs 16 residues. CDR1 is SGHTA and CDR2 is FQGNSA in the germline V gene. The CDR3: CASSRDRAAYNSPLHF. The CDR3, as DNA: TGTGCCAGCAGTCGAGACAGGGCGGCCTATAATTCACCCCTCCACTTT.

This clone has more than one count but fewer than ten. The rearrangement links TRBV28 to TRBJ1-1; D may be TRBD1 (5 bases). Trimming took 7 bases from V and 0 from J, leaving 15 bases between them. Germline values: CDR1 MDHEN, CDR2 SYDVKM. The CDR3 runs 15 residues. CDR3 sequence: CASTLGTPMNTEAFF. The CDR3 bases are TGTGCCAGCACCCTGGGGACTCCTATGAACACTGAAGCTTTCTTT.

The chain couples TRBV15 to TRBJ2-7; TRBD2 might be the D (6 bases). V was cut by 1 base and J by 2 bases, with 9 bases left in between. The CDR3 extends over 14 amino acids. Germline lookup yields CDR1 LNHNV and CDR2 YYDKDF (reference sequence). CDR3 DNA sequence: TGTGCCACCAGCAGAGGCGGGGATACCTACGAGCAGTACTTC. The encoded protein is CATSRGGDTYEQYF.

The chain links TRBV6-4 to TRBJ1-5; 8 bases are shared with TRBD1. Looked up from germline, CDR1 is MRHNA and CDR2 is SNTAGT. CDR3 length: 16 residues. V trimming: 4 bases; J trimming: 2 bases; junction bases outside the gene matches: 7. Written as DNA, the CDR3 is TGTGCCAGCAGTGTCCCAGGGGGCTGGGGCAATCAGCCCCAGCATTTT. Protein product: CASSVPGGWGNQPQHF.

The chain combines TRBV29-1 with TRBJ1-1; 8 bases map to TRBD1. Trimming cost V 6 bases and J 0 bases; bases outside gene matches: 6. Germline loops: CDR1 SQVTM, CDR2 ANQGSEA. This CDR3 has 14 amino acids. The chain's CDR3 is CSVLGTGMNTEAFF. As DNA, the CDR3 is TGCAGCGTCCTCGGGACAGGCATGAACACTGAAGCTTTCTTT.

The chain recombines TRBV6-1 with TRBJ1-6, with TRBD1 matching over 10 bases. Looked up from germline, CDR1 is MNHNS and CDR2 is SASEGT. Trimming cost V 6 bases and J 10 bases; bases outside gene matches: 9. The CDR3 is made up of 15 amino acids. CDR3 loop: CASRPWTGGVSPLHF. In DNA, the CDR3 is TGTGCCAGCAGACCTTGGACAGGGGGAGTCTCACCCCTCCACTTT.

The V and J genes are TRBV5-6 and TRBJ1-6; 7 nucleotides align to TRBD1. Germline V CDR1 and CDR2: SGHDT, YYEEEE. V shed 4 bases, J shed 3 bases, and the junction held 4 bases outside the gene matches. CDR3 length: 15 amino acids. Here the CDR3 reads CASSVRDSYNSPLHF. The CDR3, as DNA: TGTGCCAGCAGCGTCCGGGACAGCTATAATTCACCCCTCCACTTT.

Here the CDR3 reads CASRDVGQGRGYTF. The CDR3 DNA reads TGTGCCAGCAGGGACGTCGGGCAGGGTAGAGGCTACACCTTC. The chain carries TRBV2 and TRBJ1-2; weak D call: TRBD1 (5 bases). Germline CDR1 is SNHLY and CDR2 is FYNNEI. V was clipped by 6 bases and J by 8 bases, with 19 bases between them. The length of the CDR3 is 14 residues.

The gene calls are TRBV7-8 and TRBJ1-1, with a tentative D call TRBD1 (6 bases). CDR3 length equals 15 residues. Between the trimmed V and J ends, which lost 2 bases and 11 bases, there was a span of 21 bases. In germline, CDR1 is SGHVS, CDR2 FQNEAQ. The CDR3 sequence: CASSLLGAGEGTAFF. The CDR3 DNA is TGTGCCAGCAGCTTATTGGGGGCGGGGGAAGGAACGGCTTTCTTT.

The sample holds a few counts of this clone. J is TRBJ1-1 and V is TRBV6-1; 8 bases line up with TRBD1. V lost 3 bases to trimming and J lost 3 bases; unmatched junction nucleotides: 0. The CDR3 runs to 13 residues. Germline CDR1 is MNHNS and CDR2 is SASEGT. CDR3 loop: CASSDRGHTEAFF. CDR3 in DNA: TGTGCCAGCAGTGACAGGGGGCACACTGAAGCTTTCTTT.

This chain joins TRBV13 and TRBJ2-1; the D gene is possibly TRBD2 (6 bases). CDR3 length: 14 amino acids. V lost 3 bases and J 4 bases, leaving 10 bases between the germline ends. Looked up from germline, CDR1 is PRHDT and CDR2 is FYEKMQ (reference sequence). The CDR3 DNA follows: TGTGCCAGCAGCTTGGGACTTGATTACAATGAGCAGTTCTTC. Translation gives CASSLGLDYNEQFF.

This rearrangement joins TRBV5-8 to TRBJ1-2, with a possible D match to TRBD1 (5 bases). Looked up from germline, CDR1 is SGHTS and CDR2 is YDEGEE. This CDR3 has 14 residues. Trimming stripped 5 bases from V and 6 bases from J, with 17 bases between. CDR3: CASRRDDREDGYTF. DNA of the CDR3: TGTGCCAGCAGGCGGGACGACAGAGAGGATGGCTACACCTTC.

This sequence joins TRBV18 and TRBJ1-3; no clear D. The germline V gene has CDR1 KGHSH and CDR2 LQKENI. V dropped 2 bases and J dropped 2 bases, with 13 bases sitting between them. The CDR3 consists of 16 residues. CDR3 in amino acids: CASSPSDFSAGNTIYF. The CDR3 DNA sequence: TGTGCCAGCTCACCATCCGACTTTTCGGCTGGAAACACCATATATTTT.

The V call is TRBV2, the J call TRBJ1-2, with 10 bases aligning to TRBD1. The germline V gene encodes CDR1 SNHLY and CDR2 FYNNEI. V trimming: 3 bases; J trimming: 2 bases; junction bases outside the gene matches: 3. This CDR3 region has 15 residues. CDR3 protein: CASSDGGQGNYGYTF. CDR3 coding DNA: TGTGCCAGCAGTGATGGGGGACAGGGGAACTATGGCTACACCTTC. Looking up the rest from reference TRBV2 and TRBJ1-2 gives the full variable domain: EPEVTQTPSHQVTQMGQEVILRCVPISNHLYFYWYRQILGQKVEFLVSFYNNEISEKSEIFDDQFSVERPDGSNFTLKIRSTKLEDSAMYFCASSDGGQGNYGYTFGSGTRLTVV.

This sequence joins TRBV29-1 and TRBJ1-4; TRBD1 aligns across 7 bases. V was clipped by 7 bases and J by 8 bases; unmatched bases: 16. Germline CDR1 SQVTM, CDR2 ANQGSEA. CDR3 length equals 15 residues. The CDR3 loop is CSGSEYQGGGEKLFF. CDR3 DNA: TGCAGCGGTTCCGAATACCAGGGGGGCGGCGAAAAACTGTTTTTT.

The rearrangement joins TRBV19 to TRBJ1-2, with D perhaps TRBD1 (6 bases). Germline loops: CDR1 LNHDA, CDR2 SQIVND (reference sequence). V was shortened by 7 bases and J by 2 bases, with 14 bases between the two germline ends. The CDR3 runs to 14 residues. The CDR3 sequence is CASTSGQGNYGYTF. DNA of the CDR3: TGTGCCAGTACGTCAGGGCAGGGGAACTATGGCTACACCTTC.

In this sample, this clone turned up once. The chain is built from TRBV7-2 and TRBJ2-2, with TRBD1 matching 8 bases. The V segment lost 5 bases and the J segment 6 bases; nucleotides outside the gene matches: 8. The CDR3 runs to 15 residues. Per germline, CDR1 SGHTA and CDR2 FQGNSA. As DNA, the CDR3 is TGTGCCAGCAGCCCAACCCGGACAGGGCCCGGGGAGCTGTTTTTT. It codes for CASSPTRTGPGELFF.

DNA for the CDR3: TGTGCCAGTAGTATTTCCAGATTTATGGCTAATGAAAAACTGTTTTTT. It specifies CASSISRFMANEKLFF. This rearrangement joins TRBV19 to TRBJ1-4, with D uncertain. V was shortened by 3 bases and J by 3 bases, with 14 bases between the two germline ends. This CDR3 contains 16 residues. From germline, CDR1 is LNHDA and CDR2 SQIVND (reference sequence).

J is TRBJ1-2 and V is TRBV19; 9 bases are shared with TRBD1. With 7 bases clipped from V and 6 bases from J, the junction kept 12 bases outside the gene matches. The CDR3 is made up of 15 amino acids. Germline V gives CDR1 LNHDA, CDR2 SQIVND (reference sequence). Written as DNA, the CDR3 is TGTGCCAGTATCGAGGCACAGGGGGCGCGTAATGGCTACACCTTC. It specifies CASIEAQGARNGYTF.

The chain has TRBV27 and TRBJ1-1; D remains unclear. V was trimmed by 0 bases and J by 7 bases, leaving 9 bases between them. Per the germline V gene, CDR1 is MNHEY and CDR2 is SMNVEV (reference sequence). The CDR3 totals 13 residues. The CDR3 sequence is CASSLSRGLEAFF. CDR3 DNA sequence: TGTGCCAGCAGTTTATCACGAGGGCTTGAAGCTTTCTTT.

The CDR3: CASSIGVANYGYTF. Here the CDR3 DNA reads TGTGCCAGTAGTATAGGCGTCGCTAACTATGGCTACACCTTC. The chain employs TRBV19 and TRBJ1-2; D unresolved. This CDR3 has 14 residues. Germline assignment: CDR1 LNHDA and CDR2 SQIVND (reference sequence). V was clipped by 1 base and J by 0 bases, with 6 bases between them.

This sequence joins TRBV19 and TRBJ1-4; D remains unclear. V was shortened by 4 bases and J by 0 bases, with 9 bases between the two germline ends. CDR1 is LNHDA and CDR2 is SQIVND in the germline V gene (reference sequence). CDR3 length: 15 amino acids. CDR3 region: CASSKRRATNEKLFF. The CDR3 DNA follows: TGTGCCAGTAGTAAGAGACGGGCAACTAATGAAAAACTGTTTTTT.

This chain joins TRBV9 and TRBJ1-2, with TRBD1 identical over 8 bases. V lost 3 bases to trimming and J lost 4 bases; unmatched junction nucleotides: 5. Germline V gene sequence: CDR1 SGDLS, CDR2 YYNGEE. The CDR3 is made up of 14 amino acids. The CDR3 sequence: CASSGGQGSYGYTF. Written as DNA, the CDR3 is TGTGCCAGCAGCGGAGGACAGGGTAGCTATGGCTACACCTTC.

The chain combines TRBV7-9 with TRBJ1-6; 11 bases fit TRBD1. Losses at the gene ends were 4 bases for V and 11 bases for J; bases not matched to a gene: 4. CDR3 length: 14 residues. From germline, CDR1 is SEHNR and CDR2 FQNEAQ (reference sequence). CDR3 region: CASSSGTGGTPLHF. Here the CDR3 DNA reads TGTGCCAGCAGCTCCGGGACAGGGGGAACACCCCTCCACTTT.

The genes are TRBV9 and TRBJ1-2; D is possibly TRBD1 (5 bases). The ends were cut back, 1 base at V and 0 bases at J, with 22 bases in the middle. This CDR3 has 19 amino acids. Per the germline V gene, CDR1 is SGDLS and CDR2 is YYNGEE. The CDR3 protein is CASSVHASGGVLANYGYTF. The CDR3 nucleotides read TGTGCCAGCAGCGTACACGCTTCGGGGGGTGTTCTGGCTAACTATGGCTACACCTTC.

The chain carries TRBV4-3 and TRBJ2-3; D is possibly TRBD1 (5 bases). The CDR3 totals 15 residues. Trimming took off 0 bases at V and 0 bases at J, with 7 bases between the two ends. Germline V gene data show CDR1 as LGHNA and CDR2 as YSLEER. The CDR3 region is CASSQDGASTDTQYF. The CDR3 DNA sequence: TGCGCCAGCAGCCAAGATGGGGCCAGCACAGATACGCAGTATTTT.